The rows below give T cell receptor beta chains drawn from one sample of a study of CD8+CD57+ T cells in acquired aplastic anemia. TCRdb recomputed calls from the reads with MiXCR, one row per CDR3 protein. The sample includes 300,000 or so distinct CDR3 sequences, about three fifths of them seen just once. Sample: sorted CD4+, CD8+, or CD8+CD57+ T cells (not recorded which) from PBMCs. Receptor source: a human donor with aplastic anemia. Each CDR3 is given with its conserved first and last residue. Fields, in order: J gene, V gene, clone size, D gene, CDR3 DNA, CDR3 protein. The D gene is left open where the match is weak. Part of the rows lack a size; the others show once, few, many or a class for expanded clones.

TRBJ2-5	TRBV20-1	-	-	TGCAGTGCTAGGGCAGCGAGCGGAGAGACCCAGTACTTC	CSARAASGETQYF
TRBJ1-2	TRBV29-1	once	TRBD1	TGCAGCGTTGCGACAGGGGCTTTGGCTAACTATGGCTACACCTTC	CSVATGALANYGYTF
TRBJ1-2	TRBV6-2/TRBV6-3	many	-	TGTGCCAGCAGTTATGAGGAGAACTATGGCTACACCTTC	CASSYEENYGYTF
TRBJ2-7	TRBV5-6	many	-	TGTGCCAGCAGCTTGTTAGGGGACGGAAGTTACTACGAGCAGTACTTC	CASSLLGDGSYYEQYF
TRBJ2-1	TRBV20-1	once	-	TGCAGTGCTTTCGGACTGTCAACCTACAATGAGCAGTTCTTC	CSAFGLSTYNEQFF
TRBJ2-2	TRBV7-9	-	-	TGTGCCAGCAGCTTAGCAGCACAGGGAACCGGGGAGCTGTTTTTT	CASSLAAQGTGELFF
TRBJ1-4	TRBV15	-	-	TGTGCCACCAGCATCCCAACGGTGGTTGAAAAACTGTTTTTT	CATSIPTVVEKLFF
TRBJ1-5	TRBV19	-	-	TGTGCCAGTAGTATAGCGGGGGCGTTAAATCAGCCCCAGCATTTT	CASSIAGALNQPQHF
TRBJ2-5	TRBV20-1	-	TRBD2	TGCAGTGCTAGCGGACTAGCGGAACCCTCCGGGGAGACCCAGTACTTC	CSASGLAEPSGETQYF
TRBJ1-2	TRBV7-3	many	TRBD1	TGTGCCAGCAGCTTAATGGGACCTGGGGGAGGGGGCGGCTACACCTTC	CASSLMGPGGGGGYTF
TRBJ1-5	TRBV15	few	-	TGTGCCACCAGCAGAGATAGGGGTGAACATCAGCCCCAGCATTTT	CATSRDRGEHQPQHF
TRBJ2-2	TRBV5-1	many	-	TGCGCCAGCAGCTTTGACCTTGGGGGCGAAACCGGGGAGCTGTTTTTT	CASSFDLGGETGELFF
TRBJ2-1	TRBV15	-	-	TGTGCCACCAGCAGTCCCCAACCTCTCGGCGGTGAGCAGTTCTTC	CATSSPQPLGGEQFF
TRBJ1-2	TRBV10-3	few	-	TGTGCCACCGAGGGGGGGTCCTATGGCTACACCTTC	CATEGGSYGYTF
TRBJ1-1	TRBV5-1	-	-	TGCGCCAGCAGCTTGCAGATCTCTGGGGCCAACGTCCTGACTTTCTTT	CASSLQISGANVLTFF
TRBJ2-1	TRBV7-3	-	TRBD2	TGTGCCAGCAGCTTAGCGGGAGGGACCTCCTACAATGAGCAGTTCTTC	CASSLAGGTSYNEQFF
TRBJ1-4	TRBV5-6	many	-	TGTGCCAGCAGCTTCATATTATCGGGAAATGTTCGTGAAAAACTGTTTTTT	CASSFILSGNVREKLFF
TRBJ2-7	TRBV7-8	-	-	TGTGCCAGCAGCCGGACAGCTCCCAACTACGAGCAGTACTTC	CASSRTAPNYEQYF
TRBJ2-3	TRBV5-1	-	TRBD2	TGCGCCAGCAGCTTAGGACTAGCGGACCACACAGATACGCAGTATTTT	CASSLGLADHTDTQYF
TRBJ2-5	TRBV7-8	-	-	TGTGCCAGCAGCTTAGCAGCGTACAATGAGACCCAGTACTTC	CASSLAAYNETQYF
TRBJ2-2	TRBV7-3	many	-	TGTGCCAGCAGCTTAACCCGAACTAGTACTTACGGGGAGCTGTTTTTT	CASSLTRTSTYGELFF
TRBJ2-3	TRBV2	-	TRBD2	TGTGCCAGCGGGACTAGCGGGGGAGGAAACACAGATACGCAGTATTTT	CASGTSGGGNTDTQYF
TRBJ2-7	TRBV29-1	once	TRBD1	TGCAGCGTTGAAGTGAGGGCCGGCAGGGGGCGATCCCCTACCTACGAGCAGTACTTC	CSVEVRAGRGRSPTYEQYF
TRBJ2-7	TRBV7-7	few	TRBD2	TGTGCTAGCAGCTTAGGACTAGCAGCCGAGCAGTACTTC	CASSLGLAAEQYF
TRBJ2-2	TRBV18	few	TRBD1	TGTGCCAGCTCACTCCCCGGGACAGCCCTCACCGGGGAGCTGTTTTTT	CASSLPGTALTGELFF
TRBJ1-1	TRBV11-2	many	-	TGTGCCAGCAGCTTAGCAGGGCGCACTGAAGCTTTCTTT	CASSLAGRTEAFF